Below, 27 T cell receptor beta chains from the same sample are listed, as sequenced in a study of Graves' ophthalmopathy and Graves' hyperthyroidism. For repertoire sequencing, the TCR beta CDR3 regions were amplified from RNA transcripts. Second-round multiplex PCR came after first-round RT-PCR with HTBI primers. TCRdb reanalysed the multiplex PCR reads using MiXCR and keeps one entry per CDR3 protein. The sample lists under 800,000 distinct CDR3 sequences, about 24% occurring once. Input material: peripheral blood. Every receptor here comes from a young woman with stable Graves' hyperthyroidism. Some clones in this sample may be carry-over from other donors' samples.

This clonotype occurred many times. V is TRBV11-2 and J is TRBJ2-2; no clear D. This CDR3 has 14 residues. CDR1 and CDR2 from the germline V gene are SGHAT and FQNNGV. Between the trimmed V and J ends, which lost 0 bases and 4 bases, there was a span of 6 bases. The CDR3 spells CASSLEAGTGELFF. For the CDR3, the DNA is TGTGCCAGCAGCTTAGAGGCCGGCACCGGGGAGCTGTTTTTT. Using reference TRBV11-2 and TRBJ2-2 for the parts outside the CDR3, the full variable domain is EAGVAQSPRYKIIEKRQSVAFWCNPISGHATLYWYQQILGQGPKLLIQFQNNGVVDDSQLPKDRFSAERLKGVDSTLKIQPAKLEDSAVYLCASSLEAGTGELFFGEGSRLTVL.

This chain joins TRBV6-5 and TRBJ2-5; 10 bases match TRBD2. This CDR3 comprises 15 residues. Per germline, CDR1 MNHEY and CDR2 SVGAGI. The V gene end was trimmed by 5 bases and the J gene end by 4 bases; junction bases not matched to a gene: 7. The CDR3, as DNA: TGTGCCAGCAGTAACTTAGCGGGAGGCGGAGAGACCCAGTACTTC. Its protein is CASSNLAGGGETQYF.

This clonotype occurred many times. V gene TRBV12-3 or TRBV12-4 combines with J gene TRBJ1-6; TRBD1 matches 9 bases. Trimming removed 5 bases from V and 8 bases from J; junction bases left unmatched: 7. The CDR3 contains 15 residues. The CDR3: CASSRDRVRDSPLHF. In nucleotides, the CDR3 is TGTGCCAGCAGTAGGGACAGGGTGAGGGATTCACCCCTCCACTTT.

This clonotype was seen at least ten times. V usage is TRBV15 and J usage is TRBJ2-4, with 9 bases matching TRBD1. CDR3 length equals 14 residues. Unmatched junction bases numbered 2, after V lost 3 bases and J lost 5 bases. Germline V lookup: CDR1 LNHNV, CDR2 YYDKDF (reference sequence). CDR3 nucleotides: TGTGCCACCAGCAGCCGGACAGGGGAAAACATTCAGTACTTC. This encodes CATSSRTGENIQYF.

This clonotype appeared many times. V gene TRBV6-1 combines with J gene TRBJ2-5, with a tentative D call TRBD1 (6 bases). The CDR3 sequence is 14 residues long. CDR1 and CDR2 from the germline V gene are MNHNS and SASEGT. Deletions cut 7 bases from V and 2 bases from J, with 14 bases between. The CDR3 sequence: CASIKGVGQETQYF. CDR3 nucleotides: TGTGCCAGCATCAAGGGGGTAGGGCAAGAGACCCAGTACTTC.

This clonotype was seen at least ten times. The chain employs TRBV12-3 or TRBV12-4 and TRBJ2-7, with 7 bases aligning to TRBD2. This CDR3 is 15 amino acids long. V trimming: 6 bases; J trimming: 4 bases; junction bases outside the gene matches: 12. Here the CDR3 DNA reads TGTGCCAGCAGGACCGTTCGCCTCGGGAGGTACGAGCAGTACTTC. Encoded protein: CASRTVRLGRYEQYF.

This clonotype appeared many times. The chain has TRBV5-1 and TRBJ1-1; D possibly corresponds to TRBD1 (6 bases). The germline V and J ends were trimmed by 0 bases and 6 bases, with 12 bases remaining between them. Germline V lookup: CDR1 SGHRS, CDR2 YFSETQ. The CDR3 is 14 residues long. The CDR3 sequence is CASSLAGAQAEAFF. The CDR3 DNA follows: TGCGCCAGCAGCTTGGCGGGGGCGCAGGCTGAAGCTTTCTTT.

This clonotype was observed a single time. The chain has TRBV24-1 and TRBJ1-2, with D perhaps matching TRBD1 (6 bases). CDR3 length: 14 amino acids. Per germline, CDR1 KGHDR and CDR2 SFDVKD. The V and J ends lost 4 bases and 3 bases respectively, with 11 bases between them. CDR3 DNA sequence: TGTGCCACCAGTGAGCAGGGGAAGGACTATGGCTACACCTTC. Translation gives CATSEQGKDYGYTF.

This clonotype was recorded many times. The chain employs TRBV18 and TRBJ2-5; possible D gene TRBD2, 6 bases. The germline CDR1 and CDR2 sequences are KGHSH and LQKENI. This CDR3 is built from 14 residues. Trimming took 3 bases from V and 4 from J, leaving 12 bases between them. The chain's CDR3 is CASSPGRPRETQYF. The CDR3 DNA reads TGTGCCAGCTCACCGGGGAGGCCGAGAGAGACCCAGTACTTC.

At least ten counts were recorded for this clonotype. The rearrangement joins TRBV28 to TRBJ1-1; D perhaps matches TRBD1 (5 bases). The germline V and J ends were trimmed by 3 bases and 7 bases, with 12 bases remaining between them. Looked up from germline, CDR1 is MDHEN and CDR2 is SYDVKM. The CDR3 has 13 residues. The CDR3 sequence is CASSLGVELEAFF. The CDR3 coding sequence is TGTGCCAGCAGTTTGGGGGTTGAACTTGAAGCTTTCTTT.

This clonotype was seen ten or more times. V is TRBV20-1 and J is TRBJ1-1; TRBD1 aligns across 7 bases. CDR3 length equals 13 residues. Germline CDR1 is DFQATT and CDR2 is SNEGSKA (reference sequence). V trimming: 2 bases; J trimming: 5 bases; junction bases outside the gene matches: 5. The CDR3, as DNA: TGCAGTGCTAGAAGGGGGCGGAATACTGAAGCTTTCTTT. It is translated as CSARRGRNTEAFF.

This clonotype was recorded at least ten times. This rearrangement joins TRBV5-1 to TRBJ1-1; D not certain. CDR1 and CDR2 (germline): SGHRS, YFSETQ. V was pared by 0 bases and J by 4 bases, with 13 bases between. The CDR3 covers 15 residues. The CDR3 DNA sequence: TGCGCCAGCAGCTTGGGCCAGGTGAGAGGCACTGAAGCTTTCTTT. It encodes CASSLGQVRGTEAFF.

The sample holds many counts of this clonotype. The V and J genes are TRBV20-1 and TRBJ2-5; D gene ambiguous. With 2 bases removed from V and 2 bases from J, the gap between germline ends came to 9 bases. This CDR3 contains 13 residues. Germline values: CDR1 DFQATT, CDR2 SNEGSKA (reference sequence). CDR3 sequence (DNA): TGCAGTGCTAGAAGGGAACGTCAAGAGACCCAGTACTTC. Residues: CSARRERQETQYF.

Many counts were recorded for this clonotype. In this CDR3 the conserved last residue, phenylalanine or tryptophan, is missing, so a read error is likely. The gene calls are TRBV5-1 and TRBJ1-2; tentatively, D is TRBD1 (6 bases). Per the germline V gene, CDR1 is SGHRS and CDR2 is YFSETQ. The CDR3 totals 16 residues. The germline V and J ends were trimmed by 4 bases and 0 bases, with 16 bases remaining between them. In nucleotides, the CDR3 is TGCGCCAGCAGCCCGAGACTCAGGGGAGCTAACTATGGCTACACCCTC. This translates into CASSPRLRGANYGYTL.

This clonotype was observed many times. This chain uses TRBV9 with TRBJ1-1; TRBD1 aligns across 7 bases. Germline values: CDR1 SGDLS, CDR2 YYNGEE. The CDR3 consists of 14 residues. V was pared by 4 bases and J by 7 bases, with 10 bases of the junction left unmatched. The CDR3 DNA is TGTGCCAGCAGCCCGCGACAGGGACCAAATGAAGCTTTCTTT. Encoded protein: CASSPRQGPNEAFF.

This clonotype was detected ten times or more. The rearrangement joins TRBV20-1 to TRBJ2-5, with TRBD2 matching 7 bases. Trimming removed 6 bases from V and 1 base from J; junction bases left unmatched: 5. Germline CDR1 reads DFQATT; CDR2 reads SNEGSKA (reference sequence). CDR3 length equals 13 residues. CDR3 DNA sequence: TGCAGTGCCACGGGGGGTTTCCAAGAGACCCAGTACTTC. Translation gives CSATGGFQETQYF.

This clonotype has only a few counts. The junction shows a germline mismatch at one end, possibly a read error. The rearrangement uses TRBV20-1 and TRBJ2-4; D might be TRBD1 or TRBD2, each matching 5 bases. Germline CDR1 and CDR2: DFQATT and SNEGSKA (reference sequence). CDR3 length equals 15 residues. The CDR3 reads CSANPEGELENIKYF. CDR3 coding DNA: TGCAGTGCGAATCCAGAAGGGGAGTTGGAAAACATTAAGTACTTC.

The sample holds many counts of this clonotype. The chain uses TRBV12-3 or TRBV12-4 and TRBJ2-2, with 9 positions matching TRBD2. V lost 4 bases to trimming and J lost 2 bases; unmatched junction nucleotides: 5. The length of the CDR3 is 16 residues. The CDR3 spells CASSSSGTSNTGELFF. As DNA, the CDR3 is TGTGCCAGCAGTTCATCCGGGACTAGCAACACCGGGGAGCTGTTTTTT.

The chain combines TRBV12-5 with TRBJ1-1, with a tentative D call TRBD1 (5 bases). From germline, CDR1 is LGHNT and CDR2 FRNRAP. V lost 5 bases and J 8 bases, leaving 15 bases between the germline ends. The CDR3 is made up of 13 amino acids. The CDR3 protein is CASGHYRPPEAFF. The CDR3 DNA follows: TGTGCTAGTGGTCATTACAGGCCTCCCGAAGCTTTCTTT.

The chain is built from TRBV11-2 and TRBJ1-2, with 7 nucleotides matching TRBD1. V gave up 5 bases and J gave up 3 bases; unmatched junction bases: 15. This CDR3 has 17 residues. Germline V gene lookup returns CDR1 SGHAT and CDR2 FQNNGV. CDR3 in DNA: TGTGCCAGCAGCGTAGGGGTGGGACAGAGAGAGGACTATGGCTACACCTTC. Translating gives CASSVGVGQREDYGYTF.

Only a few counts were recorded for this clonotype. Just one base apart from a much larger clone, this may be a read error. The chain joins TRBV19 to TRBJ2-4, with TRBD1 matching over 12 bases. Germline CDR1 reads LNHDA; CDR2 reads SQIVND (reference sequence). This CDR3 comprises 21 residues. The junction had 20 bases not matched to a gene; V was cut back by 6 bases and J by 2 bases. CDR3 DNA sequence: TGTGCCAGTAGCCTTCGATTGCCGGGACAGGGGGCCCCGCGGACCAAAAACATTCAGTACTTC. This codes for CASSLRLPGQGAPRTKNIQYF.

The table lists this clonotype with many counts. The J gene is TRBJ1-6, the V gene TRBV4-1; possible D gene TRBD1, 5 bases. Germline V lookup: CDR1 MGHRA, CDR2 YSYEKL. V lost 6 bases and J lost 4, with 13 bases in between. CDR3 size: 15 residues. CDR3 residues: CASSSGTVYNSPLHF. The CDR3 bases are TGCGCCAGCAGTTCCGGGACGGTTTATAATTCACCCCTCCACTTT.

The CDR3 region is CASTPDGGYTGELFF. DNA for the CDR3: TGTGCCAGCACCCCTGACGGGGGTTACACCGGGGAGCTGTTTTTT. This sequence joins TRBV12-3 or TRBV12-4 and TRBJ2-2; D might be TRBD2 (6 bases). CDR3 length: 15 amino acids. Between the trimmed V and J ends, which lost 7 bases and 3 bases, there was a span of 15 bases.

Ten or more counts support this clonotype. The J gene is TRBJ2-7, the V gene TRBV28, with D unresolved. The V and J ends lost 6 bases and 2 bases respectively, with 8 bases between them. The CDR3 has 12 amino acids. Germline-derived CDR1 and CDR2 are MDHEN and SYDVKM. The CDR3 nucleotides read TGTGCCAGCAGGCAACGGACCTACGAGCAGTACTTC. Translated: CASRQRTYEQYF.

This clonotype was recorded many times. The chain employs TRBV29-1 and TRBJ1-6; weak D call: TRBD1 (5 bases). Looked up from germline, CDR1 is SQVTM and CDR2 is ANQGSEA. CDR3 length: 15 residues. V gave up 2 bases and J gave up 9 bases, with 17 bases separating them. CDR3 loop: CSVELAGTKGSPLHF. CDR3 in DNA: TGCAGCGTTGAATTAGCCGGGACGAAAGGTTCACCCCTCCACTTT.

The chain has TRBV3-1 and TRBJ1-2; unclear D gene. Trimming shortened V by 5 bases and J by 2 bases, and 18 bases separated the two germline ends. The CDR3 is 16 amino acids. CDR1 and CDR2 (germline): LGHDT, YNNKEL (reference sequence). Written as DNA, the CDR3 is TGTGCCAGCAGCTACACCTCCGGGCACCAAAACTATGGCTACACCTTC. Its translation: CASSYTSGHQNYGYTF.

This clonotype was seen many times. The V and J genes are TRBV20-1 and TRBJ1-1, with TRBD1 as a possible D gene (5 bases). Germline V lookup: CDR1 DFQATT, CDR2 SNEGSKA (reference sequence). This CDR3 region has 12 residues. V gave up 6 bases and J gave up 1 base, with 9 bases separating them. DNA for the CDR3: TGCAGTGCCCGGGACGGGAACACTGAAGCTTTCTTT. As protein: CSARDGNTEAFF.